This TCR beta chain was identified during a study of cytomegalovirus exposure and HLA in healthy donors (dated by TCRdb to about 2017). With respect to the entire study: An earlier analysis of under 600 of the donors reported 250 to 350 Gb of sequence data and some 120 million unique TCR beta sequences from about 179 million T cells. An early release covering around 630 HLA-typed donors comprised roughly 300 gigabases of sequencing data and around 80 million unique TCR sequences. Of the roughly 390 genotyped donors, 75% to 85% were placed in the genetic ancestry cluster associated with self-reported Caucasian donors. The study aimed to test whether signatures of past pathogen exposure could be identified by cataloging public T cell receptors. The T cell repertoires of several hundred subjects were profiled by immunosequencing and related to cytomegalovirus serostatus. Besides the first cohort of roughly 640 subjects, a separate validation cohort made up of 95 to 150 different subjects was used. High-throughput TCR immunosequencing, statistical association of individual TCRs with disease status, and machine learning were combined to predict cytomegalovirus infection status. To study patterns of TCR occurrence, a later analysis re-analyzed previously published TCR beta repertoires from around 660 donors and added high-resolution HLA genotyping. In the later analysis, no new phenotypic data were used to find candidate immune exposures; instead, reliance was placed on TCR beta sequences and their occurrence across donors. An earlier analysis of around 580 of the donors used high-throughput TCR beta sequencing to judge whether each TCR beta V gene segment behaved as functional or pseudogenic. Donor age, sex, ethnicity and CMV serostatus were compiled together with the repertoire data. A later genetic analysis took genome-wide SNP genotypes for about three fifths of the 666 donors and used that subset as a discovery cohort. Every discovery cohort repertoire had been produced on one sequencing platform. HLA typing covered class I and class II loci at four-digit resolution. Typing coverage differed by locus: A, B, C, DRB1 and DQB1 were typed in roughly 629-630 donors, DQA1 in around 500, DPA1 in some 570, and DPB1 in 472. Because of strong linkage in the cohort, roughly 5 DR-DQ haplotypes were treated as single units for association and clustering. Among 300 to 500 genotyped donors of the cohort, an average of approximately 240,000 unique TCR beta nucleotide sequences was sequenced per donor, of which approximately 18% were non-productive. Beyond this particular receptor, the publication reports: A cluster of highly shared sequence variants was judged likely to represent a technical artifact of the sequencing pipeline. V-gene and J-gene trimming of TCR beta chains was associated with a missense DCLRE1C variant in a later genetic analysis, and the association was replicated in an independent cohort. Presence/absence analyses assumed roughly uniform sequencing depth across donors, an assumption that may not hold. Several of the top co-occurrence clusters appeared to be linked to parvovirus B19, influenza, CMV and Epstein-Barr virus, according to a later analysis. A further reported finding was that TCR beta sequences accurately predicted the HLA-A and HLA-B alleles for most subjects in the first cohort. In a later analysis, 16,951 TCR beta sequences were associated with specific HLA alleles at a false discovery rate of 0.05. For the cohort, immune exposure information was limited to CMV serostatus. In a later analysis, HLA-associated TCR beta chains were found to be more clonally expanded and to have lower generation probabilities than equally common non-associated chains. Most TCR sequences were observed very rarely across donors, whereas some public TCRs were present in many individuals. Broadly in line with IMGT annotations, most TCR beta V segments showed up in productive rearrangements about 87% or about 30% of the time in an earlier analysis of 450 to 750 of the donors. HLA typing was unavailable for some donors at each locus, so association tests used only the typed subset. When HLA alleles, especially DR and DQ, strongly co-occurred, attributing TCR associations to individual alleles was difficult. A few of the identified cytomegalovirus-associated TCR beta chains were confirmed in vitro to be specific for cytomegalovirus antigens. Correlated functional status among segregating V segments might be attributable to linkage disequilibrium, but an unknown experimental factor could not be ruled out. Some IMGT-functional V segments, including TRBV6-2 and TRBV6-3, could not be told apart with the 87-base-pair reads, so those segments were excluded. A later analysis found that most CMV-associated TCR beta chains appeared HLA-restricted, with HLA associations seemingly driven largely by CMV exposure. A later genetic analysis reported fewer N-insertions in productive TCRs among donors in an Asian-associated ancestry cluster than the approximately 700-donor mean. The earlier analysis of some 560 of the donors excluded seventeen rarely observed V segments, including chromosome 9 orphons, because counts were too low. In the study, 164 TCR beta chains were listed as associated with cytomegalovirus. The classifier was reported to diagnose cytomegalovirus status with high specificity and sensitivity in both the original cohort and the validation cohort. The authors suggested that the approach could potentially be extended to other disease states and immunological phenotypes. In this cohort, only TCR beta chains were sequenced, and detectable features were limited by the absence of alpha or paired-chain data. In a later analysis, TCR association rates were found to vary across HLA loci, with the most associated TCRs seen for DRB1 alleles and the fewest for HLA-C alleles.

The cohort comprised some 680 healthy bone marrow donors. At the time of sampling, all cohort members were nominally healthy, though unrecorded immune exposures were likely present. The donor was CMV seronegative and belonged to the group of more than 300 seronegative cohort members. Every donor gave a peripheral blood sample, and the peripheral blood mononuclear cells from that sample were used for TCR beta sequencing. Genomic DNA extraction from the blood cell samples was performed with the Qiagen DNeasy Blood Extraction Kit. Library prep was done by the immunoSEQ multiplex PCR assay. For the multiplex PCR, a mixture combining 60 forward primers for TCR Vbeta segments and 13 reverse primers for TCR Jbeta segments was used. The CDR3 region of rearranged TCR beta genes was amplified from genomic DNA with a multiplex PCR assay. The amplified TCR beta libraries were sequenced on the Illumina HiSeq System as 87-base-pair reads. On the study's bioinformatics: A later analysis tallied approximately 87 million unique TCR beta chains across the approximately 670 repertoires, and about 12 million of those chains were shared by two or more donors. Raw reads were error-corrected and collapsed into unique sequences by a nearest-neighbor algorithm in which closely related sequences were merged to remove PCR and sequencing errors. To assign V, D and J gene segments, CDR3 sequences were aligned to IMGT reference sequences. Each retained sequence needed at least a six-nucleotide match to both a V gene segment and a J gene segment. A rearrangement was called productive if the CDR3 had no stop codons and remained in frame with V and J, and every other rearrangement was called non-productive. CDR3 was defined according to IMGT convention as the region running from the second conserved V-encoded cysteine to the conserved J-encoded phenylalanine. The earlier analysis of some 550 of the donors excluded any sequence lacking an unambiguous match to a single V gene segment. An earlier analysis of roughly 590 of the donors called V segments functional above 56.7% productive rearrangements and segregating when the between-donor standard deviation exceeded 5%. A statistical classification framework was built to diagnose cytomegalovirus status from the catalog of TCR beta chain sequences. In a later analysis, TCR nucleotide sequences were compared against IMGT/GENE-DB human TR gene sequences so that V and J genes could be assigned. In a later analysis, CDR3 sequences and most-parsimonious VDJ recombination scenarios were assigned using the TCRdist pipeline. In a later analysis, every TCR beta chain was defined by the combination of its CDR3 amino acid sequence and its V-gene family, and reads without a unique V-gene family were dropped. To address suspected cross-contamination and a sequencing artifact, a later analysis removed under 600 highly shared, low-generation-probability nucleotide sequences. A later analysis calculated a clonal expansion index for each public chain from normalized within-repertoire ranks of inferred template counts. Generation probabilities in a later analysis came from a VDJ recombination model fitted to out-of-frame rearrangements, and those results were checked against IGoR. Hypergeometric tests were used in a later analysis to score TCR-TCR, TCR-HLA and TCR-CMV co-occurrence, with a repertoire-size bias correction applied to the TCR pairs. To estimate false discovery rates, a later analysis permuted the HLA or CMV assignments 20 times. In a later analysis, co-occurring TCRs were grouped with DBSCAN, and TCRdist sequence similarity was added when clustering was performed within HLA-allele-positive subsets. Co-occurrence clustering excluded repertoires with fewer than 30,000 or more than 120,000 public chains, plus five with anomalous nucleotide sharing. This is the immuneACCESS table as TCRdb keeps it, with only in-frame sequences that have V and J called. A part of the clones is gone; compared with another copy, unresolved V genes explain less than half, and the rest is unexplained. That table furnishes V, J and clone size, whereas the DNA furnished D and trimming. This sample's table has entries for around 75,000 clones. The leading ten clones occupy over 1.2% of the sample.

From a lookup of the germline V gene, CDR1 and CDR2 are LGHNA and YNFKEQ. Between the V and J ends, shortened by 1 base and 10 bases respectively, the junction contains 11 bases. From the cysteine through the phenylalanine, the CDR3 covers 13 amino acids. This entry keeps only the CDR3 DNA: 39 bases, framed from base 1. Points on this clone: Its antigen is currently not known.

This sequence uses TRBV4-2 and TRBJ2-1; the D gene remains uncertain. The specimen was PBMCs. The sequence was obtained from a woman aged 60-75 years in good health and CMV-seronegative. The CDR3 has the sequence CASSQGEPFEQFF. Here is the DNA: TGTGCCAGCAGCCAAGGTGAGCCGTTCGAGCAGTTCTTC.